These T cell receptor beta chains were read from a single sample in a study of blood T cell repertoires in COVID-19. The method was immunoSEQ multiplex PCR; TCRdb's version includes in-frame clones alone and lacks a portion of them. The data show about 330,000 clones, with approximately 88% seen just once and just over 9.5% held by the top ten. Specimen: peripheral blood. The receptors originated from a man under 40 with COVID-19, enrolled during active disease. Both conserved end residues are part of each CDR3.

>TRBV2
CASSTSAPTNEQFF
>TRBV11-2
CASSAEGQFSNQPQHF
>TRBV29-1
CSVALTEPDLAKNIQYF
>TRBV10-2
CASSESGGGSYEQYF
>TRBV7-2
CASSSSTQVRLFYQQFF
>TRBV4-1
CASSRSGQGSYEQYF
>TRBV4-2
CASSRLKGGLAEITDTQYF
>TRBV6-6
CASSPTGDTIYF
>TRBV6-2/TRBV6-3
CASSYPTVANYGYTF
>TRBV19
CASSISFQGAGNNEQFF
>TRBV9
CASSVLPSAYNEQFF
>TRBV27
CASRLQGGITEAFF
>TRBV4-1
CASSQGQGVDEQYF
>TRBV2
CASTLGTGAGGETQYF
>TRBV2
CASSRQGYNTEAFF
>TRBV27
CASKAGRGETQYF
>TRBV19
CASSTWDNSNQPQHF
>TRBV6-6
CASQQGGTEAFF
>TRBV6-5
CASSYSPDSDSGYTF
>TRBV18
CASSPPWTSGGASYNEQFF
>TRBV5-4
CASSFRLAGYNEQFF
>TRBV18
CASSLNRDTEAFF
>TRBV7-3
CASSLNGAADTQYF
>TRBV11-2
CASSQRGTEAFF
>TRBV27
CASTTRGGGANYGYTF
>TRBV5-6
CASSRTDLNTEAFF
>TRBV12-5
CASQGGGSYEQYF
>TRBV5-6
CASSLDSNYGYTF
>TRBV5-4
CASSLLTGGRQETQYF
>TRBV7-9
CASSTVQGVRNQPQHF
>TRBV27
CASSFGDSTLETQYF
>TRBV12-5
CASGLVLGQGSNGYTF
>TRBV7-3
CASSSQDTGELFF
>TRBV5-4
CASSLGTGTEQYF
>TRBV27
CASSPPGANVLTF
>TRBV1
CTSSKEKERDTQYF
>TRBV28
CASSLWGTSGSGELFF
>TRBV2
CASSVTHPGTGELFF
>TRBV27
CASSTPGYEQYF
>TRBV4-1
CASSQDWGTVHYEQYF
>TRBV24-1
CATSDSNVHGDWERPQHF
>TRBV3-1/TRBV3-2
CASSPLTSGRIYNEQFF
>TRBV24-1
CATSESGTGKETQYF
>TRBV10-3
CAISTGQGRTEAFF
>TRBV9
CASSSNRDIHNYGYTF
>TRBV24-1
CATRGAGTGAETQYF
>TRBV6-5
CASSPQHNQPQHF
>TRBV12-3/TRBV12-4
CASSSGGWALFF
>TRBV9
CASSLLAGELFF
>TRBV6-6
CASSYADSLQETQYF